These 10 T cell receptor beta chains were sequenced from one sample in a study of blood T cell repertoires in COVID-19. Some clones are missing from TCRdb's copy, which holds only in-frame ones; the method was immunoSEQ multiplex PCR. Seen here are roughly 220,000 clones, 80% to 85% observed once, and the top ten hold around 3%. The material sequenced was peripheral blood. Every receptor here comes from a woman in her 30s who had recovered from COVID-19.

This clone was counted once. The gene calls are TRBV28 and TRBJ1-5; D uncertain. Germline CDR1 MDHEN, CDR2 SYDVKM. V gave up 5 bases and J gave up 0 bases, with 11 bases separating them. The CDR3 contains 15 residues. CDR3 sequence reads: CASSRRRYSNQPQHF. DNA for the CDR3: TGTGCCAGCAGTCGTCGCAGGTATAGCAATCAGCCCCAGCATTTT.

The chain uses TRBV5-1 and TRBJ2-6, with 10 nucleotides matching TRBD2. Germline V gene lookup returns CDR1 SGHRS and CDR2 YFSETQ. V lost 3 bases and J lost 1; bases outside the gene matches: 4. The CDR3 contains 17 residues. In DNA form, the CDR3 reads TGCGCCAGCAGCTCGAGCGGGAGGGCTTCTGGGGCCAACGTCCTGACTTTC. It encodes CASSSSGRASGANVLTF.

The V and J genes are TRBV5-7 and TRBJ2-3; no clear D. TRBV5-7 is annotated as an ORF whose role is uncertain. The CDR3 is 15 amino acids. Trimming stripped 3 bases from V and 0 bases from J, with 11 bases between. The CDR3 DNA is TGTGCCAGCAGCTCCACGTACTTTAGCACAGATACGCAGTATTTT. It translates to CASSSTYFSTDTQYF.

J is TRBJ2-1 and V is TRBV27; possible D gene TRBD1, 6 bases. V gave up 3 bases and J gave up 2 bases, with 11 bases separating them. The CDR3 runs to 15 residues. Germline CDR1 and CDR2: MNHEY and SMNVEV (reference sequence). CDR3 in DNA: TGTGCCAGCAGTTTGTCCCCAGGGGCCTACAATGAGCAGTTCTTC. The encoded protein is CASSLSPGAYNEQFF.

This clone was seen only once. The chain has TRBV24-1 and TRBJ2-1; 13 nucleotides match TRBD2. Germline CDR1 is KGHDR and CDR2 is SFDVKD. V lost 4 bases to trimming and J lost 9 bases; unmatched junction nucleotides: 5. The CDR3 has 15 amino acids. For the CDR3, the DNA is TGTGCCACCAGTGAGGTTACTAGCGGGAGGGGTGAGCAGTTCTTC. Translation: CATSEVTSGRGEQFF.

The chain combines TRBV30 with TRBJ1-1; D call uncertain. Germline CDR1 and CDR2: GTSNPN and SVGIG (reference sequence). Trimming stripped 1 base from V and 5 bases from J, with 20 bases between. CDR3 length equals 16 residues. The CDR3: CAWSAPFTSGGTEAFF. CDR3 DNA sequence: TGTGCCTGGAGTGCCCCCTTTACTTCAGGAGGTACTGAAGCTTTCTTT. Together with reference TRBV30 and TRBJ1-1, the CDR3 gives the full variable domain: SQTIHQWPATLVQPVGSPLSLECTVEGTSNPNLYWYRQAAGRGLQLLFYSVGIGQISSEVPQNLSASRPQDRQFILSSKKLLLSDSGFYLCAWSAPFTSGGTEAFFGQGTRLTVV.

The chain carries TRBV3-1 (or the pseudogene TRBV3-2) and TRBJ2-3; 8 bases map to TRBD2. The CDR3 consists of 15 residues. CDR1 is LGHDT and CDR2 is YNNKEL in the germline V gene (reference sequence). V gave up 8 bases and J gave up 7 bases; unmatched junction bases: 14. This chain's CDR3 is CASGERGWERYTQYF. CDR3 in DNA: TGTGCCAGCGGGGAGCGGGGGTGGGAGCGGTATACGCAGTATTTT.

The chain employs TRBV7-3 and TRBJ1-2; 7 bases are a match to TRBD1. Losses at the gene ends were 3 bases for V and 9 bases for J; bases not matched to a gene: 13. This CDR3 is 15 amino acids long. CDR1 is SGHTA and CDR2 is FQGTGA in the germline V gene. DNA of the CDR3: TGTGCCAGCAGCTTCATTTCCGGGACAGAGATAAGCTACACCTTC. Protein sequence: CASSFISGTEISYTF.

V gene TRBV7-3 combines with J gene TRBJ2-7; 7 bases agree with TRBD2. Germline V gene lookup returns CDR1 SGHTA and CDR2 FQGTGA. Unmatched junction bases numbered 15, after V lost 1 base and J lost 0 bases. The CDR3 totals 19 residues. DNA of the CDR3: TGTGCCAGCAGCTTAATGACCTTGGGGGGGTTTGGCCTCTCCTACGAGCAGTACTTC. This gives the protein CASSLMTLGGFGLSYEQYF.

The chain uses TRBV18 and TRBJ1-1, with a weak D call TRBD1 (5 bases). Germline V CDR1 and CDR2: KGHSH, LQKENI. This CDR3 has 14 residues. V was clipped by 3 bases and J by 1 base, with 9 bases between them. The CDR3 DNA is TGTGCCAGCTCACCGACAGCGACGAACACTGAAGCTTTCTTT. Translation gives CASSPTATNTEAFF. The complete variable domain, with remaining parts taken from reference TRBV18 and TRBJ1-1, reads NAGVMQNPRHLVRRRGQEARLRCSPMKGHSHVYWYRQLPEEGLKFMVYLQKENIIDESGMPKERFSAEFPKEGPSILRIQQVVRGDSAAYFCASSPTATNTEAFFGQGTRLTVV.